This section outlines one TCR beta chain sequence together with its context. Its antigen is still unknown. The record originates from a study of blood T cells in healthy people across ages. For the study at large: When template switching was applied, about one barcoded beta molecule was captured per two T cells. Study outcomes and limitations: The unsorted PBMCs prevented any conclusive comparison of naive versus antigen-experienced cells.

Each of the donors had approximately 10 milliliters of peripheral blood drawn into EDTA-treated Vacutainer tubes. V lost 0 bases and J lost 5, with 8 bases in between. The CDR3 runs 14 residues. The germline V gene has CDR1 LGHNA and CDR2 YSLEER. PCR was performed a second time for 7 to 11 cycles using a sample-barcoded 5' primer and a J-beta primer mix. Using its own MiXCR run on the 5' RACE reads, TCRdb lists one record per CDR3 protein. The sample yields fewer than 700,000 distinct CDR3 sequences, 40% to 50% seen once. This TCR was recovered from a man of 80 years or more in good health. V is TRBV4-3 and J is TRBJ2-1; weak D call: TRBD1 (5 bases). The sequenced material came from blood. The CDR3, as DNA: TGCGCCAGCAGCCAAGATTCAGGGCACAATGAGCAGTTCTTC. Translated, it gives CASSQDSGHNEQFF.